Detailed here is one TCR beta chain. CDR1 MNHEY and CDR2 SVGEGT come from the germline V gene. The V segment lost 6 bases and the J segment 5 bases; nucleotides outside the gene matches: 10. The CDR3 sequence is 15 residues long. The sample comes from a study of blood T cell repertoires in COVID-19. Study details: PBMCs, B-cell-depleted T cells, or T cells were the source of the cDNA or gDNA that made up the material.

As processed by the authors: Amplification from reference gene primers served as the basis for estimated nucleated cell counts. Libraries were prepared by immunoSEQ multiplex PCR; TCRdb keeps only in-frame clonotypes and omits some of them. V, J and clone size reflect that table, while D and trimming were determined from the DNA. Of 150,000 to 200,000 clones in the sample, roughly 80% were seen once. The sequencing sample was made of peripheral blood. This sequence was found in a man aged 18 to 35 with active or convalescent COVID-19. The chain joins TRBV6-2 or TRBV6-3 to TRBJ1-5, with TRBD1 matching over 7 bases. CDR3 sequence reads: CASSPGQDWDQPQHF. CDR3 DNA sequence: TGTGCCAGCAGCCCAGGACAGGACTGGGATCAGCCCCAGCATTTT.